The 19 T cell receptor beta chains listed next were all sequenced from one sample in a study of blood T cell repertoires in COVID-19. Sequencing used immunoSEQ multiplex PCR; TCRdb keeps in-frame clones, though not all of them. The table lists about 140,000 clones, 78% of them singletons, with just over 6% in the top ten. The sequenced material came from PBMCs or T cells enriched from blood (not recorded which). These TCRs come from a woman aged 50 to 65 who had recovered from COVID-19.

V usage is TRBV27 and J usage is TRBJ1-2; 11 bases map to TRBD1. V lost 6 bases to trimming and J lost 4 bases; unmatched junction nucleotides: 7. This CDR3 comprises 15 residues. CDR1 is MNHEY and CDR2 is SMNVEV in the germline V gene (reference sequence). The CDR3 DNA is TGTGCCAGCAGATCCCCCGGACAGGGGGCCTATGGCTACACCTTC. This translates into CASRSPGQGAYGYTF.

This rearrangement joins TRBV10-1 to TRBJ2-3; D call uncertain. There are 13 residues in the CDR3. V lost 6 bases and J 3 bases, leaving 10 bases between the germline ends. Germline-derived CDR1 and CDR2 are WNHNN and SYGVQD (reference sequence). For the CDR3, the DNA is TGCGCCAGCAGCAGCGACCATACAGATACGCAGTATTTT. It specifies CASSSDHTDTQYF.

This chain joins TRBV6-5 and TRBJ1-2, with D maybe TRBD1 (5 bases). CDR1 and CDR2 (germline): MNHEY, SVGAGI. The CDR3 is 13 residues long. Trimming stripped 2 bases from V and 8 bases from J, with 12 bases between. CDR3 DNA sequence: TGTGCCAGCAGTTACGGGACTAGCGAAGGCTACACCTTC. Translated, it gives CASSYGTSEGYTF.

CDR3 in amino acids: CASREGGTDTQYF. CDR3 bases: TGTGCCAGCAGAGAGGGAGGCACAGATACGCAGTATTTT. This chain connects TRBV6-6 to TRBJ2-3; possible D gene TRBD2, 5 bases. Trimming removed 6 bases at V and 1 base at J, with 8 bases between. CDR1 MNHNY and CDR2 SVGAGI come from the germline V gene (reference sequence). CDR3 length: 13 amino acids.

This clone was picked up one time. V is TRBV5-6 and J is TRBJ2-7, with a possible D match to TRBD2 (6 bases). Germline V gene lookup returns CDR1 SGHDT and CDR2 YYEEEE. The CDR3 is made up of 14 amino acids. Trimming left V 2 bases short and J 3 bases short, with 12 bases between. The CDR3 loop is CASSFFGGNYEQYF. For the CDR3, the DNA is TGTGCCAGCAGCTTCTTCGGGGGAAACTACGAGCAGTACTTC.

The rearrangement uses TRBV6-5 and TRBJ1-1; D might be TRBD1 (5 bases). This CDR3 contains 11 residues. The ends were cut back, 10 bases at V and 6 bases at J, with 12 bases in the middle. Germline V CDR1 and CDR2: MNHEY, SVGAGI. The CDR3 DNA reads TGTGCCATCTTCAGGGATCCTGAAGCTTTCTTT. This codes for CAIFRDPEAFF.

Comment on this clone: Other nucleotide sequences from this sample produce the same CDR3. The chain has TRBV5-1 and TRBJ2-2; 10 bases are shared with TRBD1. The CDR3 spans 15 residues. V dropped 4 bases and J dropped 6; count of bases not matched to a gene: 6. CDR1 and CDR2 from the germline V gene are SGHRS and YFSETQ. The CDR3: CASSPLGQGAGELFF. The CDR3 nucleotides read TGCGCCAGCAGCCCACTAGGACAGGGGGCCGGGGAGCTGTTTTTT.

The genes are TRBV6-4 and TRBJ2-3; 10 positions agree with TRBD2. There are 16 residues in the CDR3. V shed 2 bases and J 6 bases; nucleotides not matched to a gene: 8. Germline V gene lookup returns CDR1 MRHNA and CDR2 SNTAGT. The CDR3 DNA is TGTGCCAGCAGTGACGGCCTAGCGGGGGAACCCGATACGCAGTATTTT. Encoded protein: CASSDGLAGEPDTQYF.

This clone has just one count. CDR3 in amino acids: CATSAWGVSTDTQYF. Written as DNA, the CDR3 is TGTGCCACCAGTGCTTGGGGGGTAAGCACAGATACGCAGTATTTT. The genes are TRBV24-1 and TRBJ2-3; maybe TRBD2 (6 bases). The V end was cut by 5 bases, the J end by 0 bases, with 11 bases between. CDR3 length: 15 residues. Germline CDR1 is KGHDR and CDR2 is SFDVKD.

The V gene is TRBV7-9, the J gene TRBJ1-1; 8 nucleotides align to TRBD1. CDR1 and CDR2 from the germline V gene are SEHNR and FQNEAQ (reference sequence). CDR3 length: 14 residues. V shed 4 bases and J 5 bases; nucleotides not matched to a gene: 6. In DNA, the CDR3 is TGTGCCAGCAGCTCCGGACAGGGTTGGACTGAAGCTTTCTTT. It codes for CASSSGQGWTEAFF.

The V and J genes are TRBV7-6 and TRBJ1-2, with D uncertain. CDR1 and CDR2 (germline): SGHVS, FNYEAQ. This CDR3 has 13 amino acids. V was cut by 5 bases and J by 6 bases, with 13 bases left in between. CDR3 DNA sequence: TGTGCCAGCAGCCTGGGCGAGCTAAATGGCTACACCTTC. Translating it yields CASSLGELNGYTF.

The chain links TRBV11-3 to TRBJ2-1; TRBD2 aligns across 15 bases. The CDR3 has 14 amino acids. The germline CDR1 and CDR2 sequences are SGHNT and YENEEA. The trim removed 3 bases at V and 13 bases at J, leaving 4 bases unmatched. CDR3 DNA: TGTGCCAGCAGCTTCGGACTAGCGGGGGGGCCTCAGTTCTTC. This encodes CASSFGLAGGPQFF. The whole variable domain, remainder taken from reference TRBV11-3 and TRBJ2-1, is EAGVVQSPRYKIIEKKQPVAFWCNPISGHNTLYWYLQNLGQGPELLIRYENEEAVDDSQLPKDRFSAERLKGVDSTLKIQPAELGDSAVYLCASSFGLAGGPQFFGPGTRLTVL.

The CDR3 DNA sequence: TGTGCCAGCAGCGCGAGTGGAGTTAACCAAGAGACCCAGTACTTC. The encoded protein is CASSASGVNQETQYF. V is TRBV9 and J is TRBJ2-5; D is ambiguous. The CDR3 extends over 15 amino acids. CDR1 and CDR2 (germline): SGDLS, YYNGEE. Trimming removed 3 bases from V and 0 bases from J, with 12 bases in between.

The CDR3, as DNA: TGTGCCAGCGGATCCCGAGGGAGACCCTATGGCTACACCTTC. The encoded protein is CASGSRGRPYGYTF. The rearrangement uses TRBV2 and TRBJ1-2; D is ambiguous. In germline, CDR1 is SNHLY, CDR2 FYNNEI. The CDR3 covers 14 residues. V lost 8 bases to trimming and J lost 4 bases, with 17 bases between them.

J is TRBJ1-3 and V is TRBV15; 7 positions match TRBD1. J lost 4 bases, V lost 4 bases, and 4 bases had no gene match. CDR3 length: 14 amino acids. Germline-derived CDR1 and CDR2 are LNHNV and YYDKDF (reference sequence). The CDR3 nucleotides are TGTGCCACCAGCATAGACAGGGCGGGAAACACCATATATTTT. Translated, it gives CATSIDRAGNTIYF.

This clone was detected a few times. The V call is TRBV10-3, the J call TRBJ1-2, with 8 bases lining up with TRBD1. This CDR3 has 14 residues. CDR1 and CDR2 (germline): ENHRY, SYGVKD. J lost 7 bases, V lost 2 bases, and 6 bases had no gene match. The CDR3 nucleotides are TGTGCCATCAGTGAGGGACAGGGATCCATTGGCTACACCTTC. Translating gives CAISEGQGSIGYTF.

The chain is built from TRBV9 and TRBJ2-2, with 8 nucleotides matching TRBD1. With V trimmed by 2 bases and J by 6 bases, 6 bases remained unmatched. This CDR3 region has 15 residues. CDR1 and CDR2 from the germline V gene are SGDLS and YYNGEE. DNA of the CDR3: TGTGCCAGCAGCGTCCAGGGGGCAGAGGCCGGGGAGCTGTTTTTT. Translating gives CASSVQGAEAGELFF.

This clone turned up a few times. V is TRBV5-1 and J is TRBJ1-2; 8 bases line up with TRBD1. Losses at the gene ends were 0 bases for V and 5 bases for J; bases not matched to a gene: 9. Germline V gives CDR1 SGHRS, CDR2 YFSETQ. The CDR3 contains 16 residues. CDR3 region: CASSLERGQGAYGYTF. The CDR3 coding sequence is TGCGCCAGCAGCTTGGAAAGGGGTCAGGGGGCTTATGGCTACACCTTC.

The chain couples TRBV18 to TRBJ1-2, with D maybe TRBD1 (6 bases). V was cut by 8 bases and J by 5 bases, with 21 bases left in between. The CDR3 is 15 amino acids. The germline V gene encodes CDR1 KGHSH and CDR2 LQKENI. The CDR3 spells CASNVLLGGEYGYTF. CDR3 bases: TGTGCCAGCAACGTCCTCCTAGGGGGAGAATATGGCTACACCTTC.